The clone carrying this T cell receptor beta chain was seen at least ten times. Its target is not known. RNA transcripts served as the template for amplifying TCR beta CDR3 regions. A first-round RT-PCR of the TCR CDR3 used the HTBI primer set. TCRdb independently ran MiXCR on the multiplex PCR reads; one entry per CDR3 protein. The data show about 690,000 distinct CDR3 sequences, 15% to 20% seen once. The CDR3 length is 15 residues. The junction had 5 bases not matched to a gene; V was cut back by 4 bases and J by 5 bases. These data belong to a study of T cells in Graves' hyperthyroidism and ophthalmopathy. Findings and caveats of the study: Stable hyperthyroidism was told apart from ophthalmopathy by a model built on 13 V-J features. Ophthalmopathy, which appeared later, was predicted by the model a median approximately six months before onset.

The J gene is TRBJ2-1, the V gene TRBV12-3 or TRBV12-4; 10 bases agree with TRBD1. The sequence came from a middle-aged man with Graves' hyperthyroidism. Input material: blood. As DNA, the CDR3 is TGTGCCAGCAGTTCTGACAGGGGGCCCCACAATGAGCAGTTCTTC. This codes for CASSSDRGPHNEQFF.